The T cell receptor beta chain described here comes from a study of cytomegalovirus exposure and HLA in healthy donors. Study-level points and caveats: Confirmation in vitro established that three CMV-associated chains were specific for CMV antigens. Later, an analysis showed that TCR beta chains associated with HLA were more clonally expanded than others that were equally common. Later on, analysis showed that most CMV-associated TCR beta chains appeared to be HLA-restricted.

The germline V gene has CDR1 WSHSY and CDR2 SAAADI. The trim removed 3 bases at V and 6 bases at J, leaving 2 bases unmatched. The CDR3 totals 13 residues. The PCR employed 60 Vbeta primers together with 13 Jbeta primers. Only in-frame clones appear in the TCRdb table, and some are missing; sequencing was by immunoSEQ multiplex PCR. The table includes roughly 140,000 clones, about four fifths detected once. To note about this clone: Its antigen is still unknown.

This sequence was found in a man aged 35-49 years in good health and CMV-seropositive. Sequences were obtained from PBMCs. This rearrangement joins TRBV10-2 to TRBJ1-5; TRBD1 agrees at 7 bases. DNA of the CDR3: TGCGCCAGCAGTGAACAGGGGATTCAGCCCCAGCATTTT. Its protein product is CASSEQGIQPQHF.